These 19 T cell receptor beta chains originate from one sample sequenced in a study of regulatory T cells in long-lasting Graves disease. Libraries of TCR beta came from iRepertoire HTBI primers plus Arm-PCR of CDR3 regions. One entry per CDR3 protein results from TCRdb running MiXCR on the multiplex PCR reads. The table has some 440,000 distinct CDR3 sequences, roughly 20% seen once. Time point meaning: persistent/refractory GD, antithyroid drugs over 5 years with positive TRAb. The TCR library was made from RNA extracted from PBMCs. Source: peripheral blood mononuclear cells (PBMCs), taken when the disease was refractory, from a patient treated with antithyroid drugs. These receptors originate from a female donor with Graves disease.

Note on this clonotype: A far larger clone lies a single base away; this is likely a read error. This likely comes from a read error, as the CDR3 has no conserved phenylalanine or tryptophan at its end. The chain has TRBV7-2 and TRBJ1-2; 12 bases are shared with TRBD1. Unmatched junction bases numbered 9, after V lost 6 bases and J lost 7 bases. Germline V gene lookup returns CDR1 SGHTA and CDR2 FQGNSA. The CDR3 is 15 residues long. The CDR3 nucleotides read TGTGCCAGCAGTCGGATGGGACAGGGGGCGATTGGCTACACCCTC. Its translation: CASSRMGQGAIGYTL.

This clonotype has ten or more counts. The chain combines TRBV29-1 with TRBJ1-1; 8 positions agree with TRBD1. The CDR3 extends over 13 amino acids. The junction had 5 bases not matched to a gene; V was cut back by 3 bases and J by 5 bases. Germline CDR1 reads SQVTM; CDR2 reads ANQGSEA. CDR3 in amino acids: CSVEGYRGTEAFF. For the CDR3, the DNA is TGCAGCGTTGAGGGATACAGGGGGACTGAAGCTTTCTTT.

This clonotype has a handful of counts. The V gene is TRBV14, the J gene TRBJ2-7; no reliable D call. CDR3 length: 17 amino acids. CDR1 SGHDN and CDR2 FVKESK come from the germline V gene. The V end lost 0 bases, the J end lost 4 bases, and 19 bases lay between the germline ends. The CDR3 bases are TGTGCCAGCAGCCAAGAGGGTGTTTACGGGCCTGGGTACGAGCAGTACTTC. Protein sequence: CASSQEGVYGPGYEQYF.

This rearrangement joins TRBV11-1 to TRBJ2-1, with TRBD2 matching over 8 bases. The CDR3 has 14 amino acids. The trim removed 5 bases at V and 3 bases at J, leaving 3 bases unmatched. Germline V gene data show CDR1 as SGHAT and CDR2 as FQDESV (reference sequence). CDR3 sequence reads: CASSLGTSYNEQFF. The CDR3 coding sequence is TGTGCCAGCAGCCTGGGGACTAGCTACAATGAGCAGTTCTTC.

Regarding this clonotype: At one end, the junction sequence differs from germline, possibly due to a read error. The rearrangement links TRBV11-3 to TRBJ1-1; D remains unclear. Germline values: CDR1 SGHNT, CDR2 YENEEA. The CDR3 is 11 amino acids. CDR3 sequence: CASSSGGETFF. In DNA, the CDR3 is TGTGCCAGCAGCTCTGGAGGTGAAACTTTCTTT.

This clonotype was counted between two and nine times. The CDR3 DNA reads as TGTGCCAGCAGCTACCTGACTAGCGGGAGGGACGAGCAGTACTTC. Translating gives CASSYLTSGRDEQYF. The V gene is TRBV5-4, the J gene TRBJ2-7; 14 nucleotides line up with TRBD2. CDR3 length: 15 residues. Germline assignment: CDR1 SGHNT and CDR2 YYREEE (reference sequence). The V gene end was trimmed by 3 bases and the J gene end by 5 bases; junction bases not matched to a gene: 4.

The chain's CDR3 is CASSLSGAPNQPQHF. The CDR3 bases are TGTGCCAGCAGTCTTTCTGGGGCACCCAATCAGCCCCAGCATTTT. The V call is TRBV6-1, the J call TRBJ1-5; D might be TRBD1 (5 bases). Germline CDR1 is MNHNS and CDR2 is SASEGT. The CDR3 is made up of 15 amino acids. V lost 5 bases and J lost 3, with 14 bases in between.

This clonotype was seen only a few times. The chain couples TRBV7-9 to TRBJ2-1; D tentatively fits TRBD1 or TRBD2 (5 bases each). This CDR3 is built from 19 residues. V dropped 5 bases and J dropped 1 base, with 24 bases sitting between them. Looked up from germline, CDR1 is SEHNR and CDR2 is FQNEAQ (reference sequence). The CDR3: CASSVQTIPGRDSYNEQFF. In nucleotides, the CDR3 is TGTGCCAGCAGCGTCCAGACCATTCCGGGACGGGATTCCTACAATGAGCAGTTCTTC.

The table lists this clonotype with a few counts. The CDR3 here is CASAATPGGEQYF. In DNA, the CDR3 is TGTGCCTCCGCGGCGACGCCGGGGGGCGAGCAGTACTTC. The V gene is TRBV30, the J gene TRBJ2-7; 7 bases agree with TRBD2. Germline V CDR1 and CDR2: GTSNPN, SVGIG (reference sequence). The V and J ends lost 7 bases and 6 bases, in that order; junction bases with no gene match: 12. This CDR3 contains 13 residues.

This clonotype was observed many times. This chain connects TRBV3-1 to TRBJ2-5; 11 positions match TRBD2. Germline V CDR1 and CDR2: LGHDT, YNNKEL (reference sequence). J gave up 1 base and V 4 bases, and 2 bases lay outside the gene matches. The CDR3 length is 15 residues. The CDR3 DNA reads TGTGCCAGCAGCCTAGCGGGAGGGATCCAAGAGACCCAGTACTTC. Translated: CASSLAGGIQETQYF.

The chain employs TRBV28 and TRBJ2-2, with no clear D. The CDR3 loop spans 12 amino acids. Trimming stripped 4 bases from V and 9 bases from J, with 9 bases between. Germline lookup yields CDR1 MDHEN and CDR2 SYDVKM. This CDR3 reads CASSSLSRELFF. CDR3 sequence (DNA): TGTGCCAGCAGTTCGCTGTCGAGGGAGCTGTTTTTT.

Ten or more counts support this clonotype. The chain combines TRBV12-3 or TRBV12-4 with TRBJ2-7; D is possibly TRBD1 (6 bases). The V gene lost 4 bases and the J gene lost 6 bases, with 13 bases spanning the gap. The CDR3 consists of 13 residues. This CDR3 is CASSSGTPVEQYF. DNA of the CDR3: TGTGCCAGCAGTTCAGGGACACCTGTCGAGCAGTACTTC.

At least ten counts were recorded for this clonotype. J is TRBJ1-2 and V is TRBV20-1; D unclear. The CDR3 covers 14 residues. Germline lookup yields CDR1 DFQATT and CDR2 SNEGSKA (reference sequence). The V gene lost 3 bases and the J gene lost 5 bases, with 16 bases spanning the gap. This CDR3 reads CSASKLGTRYGYTF. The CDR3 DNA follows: TGCAGTGCTAGCAAACTGGGAACGCGTTATGGCTACACCTTC.

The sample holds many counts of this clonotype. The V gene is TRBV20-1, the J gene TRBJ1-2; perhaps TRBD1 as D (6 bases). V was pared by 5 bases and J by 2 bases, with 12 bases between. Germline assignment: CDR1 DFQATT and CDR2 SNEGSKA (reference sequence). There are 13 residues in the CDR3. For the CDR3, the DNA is TGCAGTGCTGGAACAGGGTTAAACTATGGCTACACCTTC. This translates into CSAGTGLNYGYTF.

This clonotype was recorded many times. The DNA for the CDR3 is TGTGCCAGCAGCCAAGATCAAATCCTGGAAGCTTTCTTT. Translation gives CASSQDQILEAFF. The chain joins TRBV3-1 to TRBJ1-1; D not certain. The CDR3 is 13 amino acids. Germline CDR1 reads LGHDT; CDR2 reads YNNKEL (reference sequence). The ends were cut back, 0 bases at V and 8 bases at J, with 10 bases in the middle.

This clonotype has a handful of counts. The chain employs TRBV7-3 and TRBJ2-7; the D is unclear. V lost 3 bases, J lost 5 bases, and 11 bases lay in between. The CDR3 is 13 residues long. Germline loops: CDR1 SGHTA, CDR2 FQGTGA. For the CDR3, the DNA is TGTGCCAGCAGCTTCTCTAAACGGGACGAGCAGTACTTC. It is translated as CASSFSKRDEQYF.

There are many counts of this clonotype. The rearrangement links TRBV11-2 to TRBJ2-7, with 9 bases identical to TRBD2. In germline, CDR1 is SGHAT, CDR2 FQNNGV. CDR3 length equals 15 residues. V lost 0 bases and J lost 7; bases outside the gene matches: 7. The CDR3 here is CASSLEGTSSLEQYF. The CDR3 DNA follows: TGTGCCAGCAGCTTAGAGGGGACTAGCAGTCTAGAGCAGTACTTC.

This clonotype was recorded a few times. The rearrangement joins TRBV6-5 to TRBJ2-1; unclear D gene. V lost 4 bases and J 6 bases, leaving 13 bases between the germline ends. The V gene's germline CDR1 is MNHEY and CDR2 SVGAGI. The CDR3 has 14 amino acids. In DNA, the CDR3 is TGTGCCAGCAGTTCCCTGGCCCTGTCCAATGAGCAGTTCTTC. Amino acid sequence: CASSSLALSNEQFF.

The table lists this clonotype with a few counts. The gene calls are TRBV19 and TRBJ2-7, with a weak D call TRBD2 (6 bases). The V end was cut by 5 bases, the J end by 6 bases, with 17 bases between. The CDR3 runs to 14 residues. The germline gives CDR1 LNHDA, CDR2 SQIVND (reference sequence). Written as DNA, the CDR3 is TGTGCCAGTAGTCCTGGAGGGCTTACGGTCGAGCAGTACTTC. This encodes CASSPGGLTVEQYF.